Sequencing of this T cell receptor beta chain was carried out in a study of cytomegalovirus exposure and HLA in healthy donors. Study-level information: Out of 150 million to 200 million T cells, an earlier analysis found roughly 100 million unique TCR beta sequences in total.

V was pared by 4 bases and J by 0 bases, with 11 bases of the junction left unmatched. Germline CDR1 MGHRA, CDR2 YSYEKL. CDR3 length equals 17 residues. The PCR contained 60 Vbeta and 13 Jbeta primers. Sequencing used immunoSEQ multiplex PCR; TCRdb keeps in-frame clones, though not all of them. The sample yields some 41,000 clones, of which the top ten take up 6% to 6.5%. Source material: PBMCs. The receptor was derived from a young man in good health and CMV-seronegative. This rearrangement joins TRBV4-1 to TRBJ1-1, with 7 bases that match TRBD1. CDR3 bases: TGCGCCAGCAGCCCCCCGGGGACAGTCCGTTTGAACACTGAAGCTTTCTTT. Protein: CASSPPGTVRLNTEAFF.